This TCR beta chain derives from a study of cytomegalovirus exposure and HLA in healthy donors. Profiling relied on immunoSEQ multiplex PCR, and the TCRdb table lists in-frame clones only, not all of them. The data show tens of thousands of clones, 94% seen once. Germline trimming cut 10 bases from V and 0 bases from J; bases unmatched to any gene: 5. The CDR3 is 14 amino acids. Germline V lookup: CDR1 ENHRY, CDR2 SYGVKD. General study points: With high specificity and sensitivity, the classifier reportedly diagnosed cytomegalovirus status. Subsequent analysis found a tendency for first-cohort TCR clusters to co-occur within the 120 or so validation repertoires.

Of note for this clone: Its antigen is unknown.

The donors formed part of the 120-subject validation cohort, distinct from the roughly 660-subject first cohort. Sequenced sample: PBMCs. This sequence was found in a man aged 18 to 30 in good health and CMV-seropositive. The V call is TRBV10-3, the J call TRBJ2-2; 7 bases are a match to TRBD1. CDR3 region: CATRGQANTGELFF. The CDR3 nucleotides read TGTGCCACTAGAGGACAGGCGAACACCGGGGAGCTGTTTTTT.